The entry below gives a single TCR beta chain sequence along with its context. Its antigen target is currently unknown. Per-base qualities were not stored, and no clone one base away is much larger. TCRbeta CDR3 regions were amplified from genomic DNA by means of the immunoSEQ Assay, a bias-controlled multiplex PCR. The original methods were these. The number of nucleated cells in each sample was estimated from the amplification of reference gene primers within the assay. To quantify the absolute abundance of each unique TCRbeta CDR3 rearrangement, sequence reads were collapsed and filtered. Productive Simpson clonality was computed per sample as the square root of Simpson's diversity index over productive rearrangements. Held by TCRdb, this immuneACCESS table contains in-frame sequences only and omits some clones. Under half of the omission traces to an unresolved V gene where checked; the cause of the rest is unknown. The DNA gave D and trimming, while V, J and clone size come from that table. This sample has roughly 91,000 clones in its table, and approximately 76% of those were observed once. Clones ranked in the top ten supply roughly 7.3% of the sample.

Each collaborating institution followed its own protocols to collect whole blood in K2EDTA tubes. For TCRbeta analysis, collaborators shipped samples in one of three forms: frozen whole blood, isolated PBMCs, or DNA extracted from either of those sample types. Unmatched junction bases come to 7, with V trimmed by 5 bases and J by 1 base. The CDR3, from cysteine to phenylalanine, totals 17 residues. Left in the record is the CDR3 DNA by itself, 51 bases read in frame from the first base. Via the germline V gene (reference sequence), CDR1 is SGHKS and CDR2 YYEKEE. The sample belongs to a study of blood T cell repertoires in COVID-19 (dated by TCRdb to the early 2020s). The study in broad terms: Samples covering the acute and convalescent phases of COVID-19 were provided by collaborators in the United States, Italy and Spain. Deeply sampled blood TCRbeta repertoires from subjects exposed to, actively infected with, or recovered from COVID-19 were included in the dataset. The material from the prospective study consisted of cDNA or gDNA derived from T cells, B-cell-depleted T cells, or PBMCs. Where HLA class I and class II types were available, the types were taken from metadata supplied by the sample provider, not from assay-based typing. Samples came from the ongoing ImmuneRACE study (first 160 participants) plus 1,254 subjects from 6 global collaborators. The repertoires were made available in a free public database intended to serve as a resource for research on the immune response to SARS-CoV-2. Nearly every sample came with metadata listing a de-identified subject ID, COVID-19 status, age in years and sex.

What the work shows at the level of the full study, not this receptor alone: Clinical and demographic metadata were provided uncurated, with the amount varying by source and participant.

This clonotype was obtained from a man between 65 and 79 years old with acute or convalescent COVID-19. The chain links TRBV5-5 with TRBJ2-6; 9 central bases correspond to TRBD1. Specimen: peripheral blood. The sequenced DNA is TGTGCCAGCAGTCCGGGACAGGGTAGGTCTGGGGCCAACGTCCTGACTTTC. It is translated as CASSPGQGRSGANVLTF.